These 10 T cell receptor beta chains came from one sample sequenced in a study of identical twins. TCRdb itself ran the 5' RACE reads through MiXCR, one entry per CDR3 protein. Found here are a few hundred thousand distinct CDR3 sequences, 9.5% to 15% of them singletons; the top ten hold 4% to 5%. Another study also made use of these data, one on yellow fever vaccine responses in identical twins.

The sequenced material came from memory (CD45RO+) T cells sorted from blood. The receptors were sampled from a woman aged 18-30 years in good health.

This clonotype was counted a few times. V is TRBV7-9 and J is TRBJ2-4; 7 bases align to TRBD1. Germline loops: CDR1 SEHNR, CDR2 FQNEAQ (reference sequence). V gave up 5 bases and J gave up 0 bases; unmatched junction bases: 10. This CDR3 is 17 amino acids long. CDR3 DNA sequence: TGTGCCAGCAGCCCTCAATCCCCAGGGGGAGCCAAAAACATTCAGTACTTC. Its translation is CASSPQSPGGAKNIQYF.

The chain recombines TRBV12-3 or TRBV12-4 with TRBJ1-1; D is undetermined. Between the trimmed V and J ends, which lost 6 bases and 8 bases, there was a span of 16 bases. The CDR3 sequence is 13 residues long. CDR3 region: CASSIGSGREAFF. In DNA, the CDR3 is TGTGCCAGCAGCATTGGATCGGGCAGAGAAGCTTTCTTT.

This clonotype was found many times. The genes are TRBV12-3 or TRBV12-4 and TRBJ1-3; D is undetermined. The V end was cut by 5 bases, the J end by 4 bases, with 15 bases between. There are 15 residues in the CDR3. In DNA form, the CDR3 reads TGTGCCAGCAGTGCCGCCAGTGATTACGGAAACACCATATATTTT. Residues: CASSAASDYGNTIYF.

This clonotype was observed a few times. The rearrangement uses TRBV5-6 and TRBJ2-3; D uncertain. Germline V gene sequence: CDR1 SGHDT, CDR2 YYEEEE. This CDR3 spans 14 amino acids. V lost 4 bases and J 1 base, leaving 10 bases between the germline ends. The CDR3 bases are TGTGCCAGCAGCCACAGTGGAGGCACAGATACGCAGTATTTT. This codes for CASSHSGGTDTQYF.

This clonotype occurred a few times. The rearrangement links TRBV3-1 to TRBJ2-7; possibly TRBD1 or TRBD2 for D (5 bases each). Deletions cut 0 bases from V and 5 bases from J, with 14 bases between. CDR3 size: 15 residues. Germline values: CDR1 LGHDT, CDR2 YNNKEL (reference sequence). For the CDR3, the DNA is TGTGCCAGCAGCCAAGAAGTGGGGGTACTTAACGAGCAGTACTTC. Amino acids: CASSQEVGVLNEQYF.

This clonotype was counted between two and nine times. The chain is built from TRBV28 and TRBJ1-2; 7 bases fit TRBD1. The CDR3 is 13 residues long. Unmatched junction bases numbered 10, after V lost 7 bases and J lost 8 bases. Germline V gene data show CDR1 as MDHEN and CDR2 as SYDVKM. CDR3: CASTKGQPLGYTF. Here the CDR3 DNA reads TGTGCCAGCACCAAGGGACAGCCCTTAGGCTACACCTTC.

This clonotype was seen repeatedly, ten times or more. V usage is TRBV25-1 and J usage is TRBJ1-2; 9 positions match TRBD1. The V gene end was trimmed by 2 bases and the J gene end by 2 bases; junction bases not matched to a gene: 3. The CDR3 consists of 15 residues. Per the germline V gene, CDR1 is MGHDK and CDR2 is SYGVNS. The CDR3 is CASSENRGRNYGYTF. The CDR3 coding sequence is TGTGCCAGCAGTGAAAACAGGGGGCGCAACTATGGCTACACCTTC.

This clonotype has only a few counts. The J gene is TRBJ2-7, the V gene TRBV29-1; 8 bases are shared with TRBD1. CDR1 and CDR2 from the germline V gene are SQVTM and ANQGSEA. V dropped 3 bases and J dropped 3; count of bases not matched to a gene: 4. The CDR3 runs to 13 residues. The CDR3 reads CSVDSTGGYEQYF. As DNA, the CDR3 is TGCAGCGTTGATAGTACAGGGGGCTACGAGCAGTACTTC.

This clonotype occurred a few times. The V call is TRBV12-3 or TRBV12-4, the J call TRBJ1-2, with D unclear. The CDR3 runs 14 residues. Trimming cost V 1 base and J 7 bases, with 13 bases left between them. CDR3: CASSLGAPDSGYTF. The CDR3 DNA is TGTGCCAGCAGTTTAGGGGCCCCGGACTCTGGCTACACCTTC.

This clonotype was found a few times. CDR3 amino acids: CASSLLGVDQPQHF. CDR3 in DNA: TGTGCCAGCAGCTTATTGGGGGTTGATCAGCCCCAGCATTTT. The chain joins TRBV7-2 to TRBJ1-5; maybe TRBD1 (5 bases). The length of the CDR3 is 14 residues. The germline CDR1 and CDR2 sequences are SGHTA and FQGNSA. Trimming removed 2 bases at V and 5 bases at J, with 10 bases between.